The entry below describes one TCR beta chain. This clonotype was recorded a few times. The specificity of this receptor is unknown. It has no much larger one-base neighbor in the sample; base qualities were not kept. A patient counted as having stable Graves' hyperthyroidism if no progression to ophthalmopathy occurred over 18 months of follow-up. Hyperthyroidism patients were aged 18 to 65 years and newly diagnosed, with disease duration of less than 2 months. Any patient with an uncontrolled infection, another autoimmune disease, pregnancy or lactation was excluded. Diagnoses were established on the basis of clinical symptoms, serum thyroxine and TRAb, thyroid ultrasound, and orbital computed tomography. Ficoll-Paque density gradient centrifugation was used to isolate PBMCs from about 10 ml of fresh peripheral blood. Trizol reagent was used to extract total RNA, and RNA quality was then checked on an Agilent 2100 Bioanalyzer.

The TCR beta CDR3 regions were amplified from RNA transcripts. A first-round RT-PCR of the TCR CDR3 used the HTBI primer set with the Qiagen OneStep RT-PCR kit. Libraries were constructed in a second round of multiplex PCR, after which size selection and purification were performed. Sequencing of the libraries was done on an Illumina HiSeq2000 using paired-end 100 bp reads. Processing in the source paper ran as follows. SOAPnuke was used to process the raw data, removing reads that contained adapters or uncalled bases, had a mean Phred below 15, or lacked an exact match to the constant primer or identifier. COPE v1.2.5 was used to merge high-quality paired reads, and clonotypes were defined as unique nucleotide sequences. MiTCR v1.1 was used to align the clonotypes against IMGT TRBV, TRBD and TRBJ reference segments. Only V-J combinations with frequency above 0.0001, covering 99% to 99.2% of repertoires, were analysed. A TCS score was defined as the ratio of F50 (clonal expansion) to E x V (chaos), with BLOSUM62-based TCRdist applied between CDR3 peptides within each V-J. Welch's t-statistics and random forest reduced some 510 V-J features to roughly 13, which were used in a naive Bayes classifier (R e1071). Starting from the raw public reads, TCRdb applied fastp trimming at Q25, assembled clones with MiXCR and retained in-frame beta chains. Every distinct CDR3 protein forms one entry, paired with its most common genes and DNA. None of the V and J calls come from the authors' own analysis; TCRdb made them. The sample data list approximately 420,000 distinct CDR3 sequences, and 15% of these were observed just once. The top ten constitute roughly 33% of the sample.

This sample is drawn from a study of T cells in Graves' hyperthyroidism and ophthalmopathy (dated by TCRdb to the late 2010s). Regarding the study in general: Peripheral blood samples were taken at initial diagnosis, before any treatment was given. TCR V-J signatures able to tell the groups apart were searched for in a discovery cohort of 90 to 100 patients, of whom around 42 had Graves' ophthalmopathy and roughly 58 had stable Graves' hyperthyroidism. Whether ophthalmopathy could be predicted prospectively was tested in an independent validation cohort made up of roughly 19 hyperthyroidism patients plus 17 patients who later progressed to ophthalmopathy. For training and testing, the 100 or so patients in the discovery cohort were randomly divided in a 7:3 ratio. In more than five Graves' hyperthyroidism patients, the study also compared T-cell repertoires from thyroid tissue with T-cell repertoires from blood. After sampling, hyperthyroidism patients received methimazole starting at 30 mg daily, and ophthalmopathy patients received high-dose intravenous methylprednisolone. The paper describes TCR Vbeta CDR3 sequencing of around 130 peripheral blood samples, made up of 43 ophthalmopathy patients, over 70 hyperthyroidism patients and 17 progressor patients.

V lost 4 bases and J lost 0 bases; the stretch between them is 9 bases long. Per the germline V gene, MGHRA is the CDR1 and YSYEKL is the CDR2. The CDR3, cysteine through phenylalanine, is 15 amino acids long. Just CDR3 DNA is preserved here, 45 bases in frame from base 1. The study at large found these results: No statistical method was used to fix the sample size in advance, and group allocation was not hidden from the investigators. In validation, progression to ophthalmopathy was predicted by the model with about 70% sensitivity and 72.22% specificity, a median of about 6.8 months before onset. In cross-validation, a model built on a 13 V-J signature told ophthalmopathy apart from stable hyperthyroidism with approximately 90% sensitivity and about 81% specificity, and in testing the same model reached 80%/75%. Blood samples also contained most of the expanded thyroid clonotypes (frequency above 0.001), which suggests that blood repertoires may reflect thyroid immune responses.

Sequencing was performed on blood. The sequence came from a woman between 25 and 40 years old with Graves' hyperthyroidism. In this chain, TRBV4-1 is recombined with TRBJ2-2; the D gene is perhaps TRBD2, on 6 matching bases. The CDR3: CASSRRESNTGELFF. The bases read TGCGCCAGCAGCCGACGGGAGTCGAACACCGGGGAGCTGTTTTTT.